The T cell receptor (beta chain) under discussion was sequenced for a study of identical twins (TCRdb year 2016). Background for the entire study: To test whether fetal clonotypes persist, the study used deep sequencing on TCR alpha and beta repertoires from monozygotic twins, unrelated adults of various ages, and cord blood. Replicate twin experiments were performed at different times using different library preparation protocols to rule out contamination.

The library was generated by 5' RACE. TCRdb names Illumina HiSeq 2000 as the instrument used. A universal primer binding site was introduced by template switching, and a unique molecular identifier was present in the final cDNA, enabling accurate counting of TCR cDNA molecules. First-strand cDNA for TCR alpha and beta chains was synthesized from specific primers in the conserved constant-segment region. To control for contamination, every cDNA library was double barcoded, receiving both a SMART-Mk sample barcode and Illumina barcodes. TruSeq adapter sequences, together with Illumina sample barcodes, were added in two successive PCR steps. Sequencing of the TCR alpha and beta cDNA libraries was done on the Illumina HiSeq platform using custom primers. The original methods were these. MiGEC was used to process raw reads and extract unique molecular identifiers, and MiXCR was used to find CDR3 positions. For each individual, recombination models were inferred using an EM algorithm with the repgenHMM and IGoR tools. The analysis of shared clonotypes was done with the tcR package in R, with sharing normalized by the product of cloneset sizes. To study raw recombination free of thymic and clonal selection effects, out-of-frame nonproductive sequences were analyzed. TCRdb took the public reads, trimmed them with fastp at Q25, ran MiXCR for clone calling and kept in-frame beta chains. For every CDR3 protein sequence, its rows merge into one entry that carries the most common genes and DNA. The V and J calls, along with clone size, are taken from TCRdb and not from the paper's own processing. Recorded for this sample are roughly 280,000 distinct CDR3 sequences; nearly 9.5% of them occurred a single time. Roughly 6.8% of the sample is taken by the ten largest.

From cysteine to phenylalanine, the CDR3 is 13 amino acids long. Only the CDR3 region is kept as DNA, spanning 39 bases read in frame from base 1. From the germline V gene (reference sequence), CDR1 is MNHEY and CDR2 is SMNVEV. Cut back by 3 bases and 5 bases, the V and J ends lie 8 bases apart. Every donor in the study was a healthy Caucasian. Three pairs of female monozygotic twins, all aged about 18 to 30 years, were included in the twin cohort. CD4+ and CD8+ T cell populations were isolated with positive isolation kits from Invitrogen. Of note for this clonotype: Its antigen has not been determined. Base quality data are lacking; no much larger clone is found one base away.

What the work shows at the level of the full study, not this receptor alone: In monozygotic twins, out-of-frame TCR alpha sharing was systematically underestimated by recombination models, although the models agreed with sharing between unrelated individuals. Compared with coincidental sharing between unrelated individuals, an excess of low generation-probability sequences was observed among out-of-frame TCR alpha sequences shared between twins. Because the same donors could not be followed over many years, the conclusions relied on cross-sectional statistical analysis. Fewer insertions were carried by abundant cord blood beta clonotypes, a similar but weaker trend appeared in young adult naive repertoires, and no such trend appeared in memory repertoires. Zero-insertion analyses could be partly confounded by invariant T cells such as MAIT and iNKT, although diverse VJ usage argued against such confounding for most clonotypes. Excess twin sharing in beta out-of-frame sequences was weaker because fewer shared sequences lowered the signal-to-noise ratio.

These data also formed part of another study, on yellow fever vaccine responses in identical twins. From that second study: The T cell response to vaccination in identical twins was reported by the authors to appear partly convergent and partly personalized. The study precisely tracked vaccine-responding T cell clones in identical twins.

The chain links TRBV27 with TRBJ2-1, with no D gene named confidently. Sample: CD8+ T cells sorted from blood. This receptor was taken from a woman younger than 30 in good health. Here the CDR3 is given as CASSLAADNEQFF. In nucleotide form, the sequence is TGTGCCAGCAGTTTGGCGGCAGACAATGAGCAGTTCTTC.